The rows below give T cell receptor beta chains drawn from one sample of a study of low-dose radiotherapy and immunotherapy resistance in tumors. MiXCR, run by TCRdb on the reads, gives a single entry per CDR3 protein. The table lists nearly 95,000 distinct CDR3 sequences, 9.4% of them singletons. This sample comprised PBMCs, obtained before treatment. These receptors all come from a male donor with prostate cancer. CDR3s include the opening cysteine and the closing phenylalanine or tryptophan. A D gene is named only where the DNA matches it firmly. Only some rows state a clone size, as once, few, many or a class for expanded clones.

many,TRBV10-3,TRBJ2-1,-,TGTGCCATCAGTGAATCAGGGGAGGGATACAATGAGCAGTTCTTC,CAISESGEGYNEQFF
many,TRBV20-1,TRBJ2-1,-,TGCAGTGCTTATGACGGTCACAATGAGCAGTTCTTC,CSAYDGHNEQFF
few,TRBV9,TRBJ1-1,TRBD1,TGTGCCAGCAGCCTTCAATCGACAGGGTTGGCTTTCTTT,CASSLQSTGLAFF
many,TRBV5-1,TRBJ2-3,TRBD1,TGCGCCAGCAGCTTGGGACAGGGAGAAGATACGCAGTATTTT,CASSLGQGEDTQYF
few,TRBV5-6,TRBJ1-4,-,TGTGCCAGCAGCCTCCTCGGGGGGGCGCTTAATGAAAAACTGTTTTTT,CASSLLGGALNEKLFF
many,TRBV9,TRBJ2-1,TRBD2,TGTGCCAGCAGCGTCCTTCCGGGAGGGCCAGAGGATGAGCAGTTCTTC,CASSVLPGGPEDEQFF
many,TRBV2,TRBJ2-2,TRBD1,TGTGCCAGCAGGGGACAGGGGGACACCGGGGAGCTGTTTTTT,CASRGQGDTGELFF
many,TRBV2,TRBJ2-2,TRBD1,TGTGCCAGCAGGTTACAGGGGGCTGACACCGGGGAGCTGTTTTTT,CASRLQGADTGELFF
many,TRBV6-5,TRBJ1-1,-,TGTGCCAGCAGTCCGGGCCGGGGGTCTCGCCTCTTT,CASSPGRGSRLF
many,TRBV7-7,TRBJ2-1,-,TGTGCCAGCAGCTTAGGGGCAGCTTCCTACAATGAGCAGTTCTTC,CASSLGAASYNEQFF
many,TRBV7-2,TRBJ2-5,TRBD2,TGTGCCAGCAGCTTAGCGCGGTTTGGACTAGTTGGAGAGACCCAGTACTTC,CASSLARFGLVGETQYF
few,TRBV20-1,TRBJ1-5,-,TGCAGTGCTAGGGGCAGGGACAATCAGCCCCAGCATTTT,CSARGRDNQPQHF
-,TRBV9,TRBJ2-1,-,TGTGCCAGCAGCGTAGGTTGGGGGGGGCTCCGCAATGAGCAGTTCTTC,CASSVGWGGLRNEQFF
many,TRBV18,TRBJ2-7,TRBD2,TGTGCCAGCTCACCGTGGACTAGCGGGGTACAATACGAGCAGTACTTC,CASSPWTSGVQYEQYF
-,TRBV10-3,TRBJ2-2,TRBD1,TGTGCCATCACGGGACAGGGTAACACCGGGGAGCTGTTTTTT,CAITGQGNTGELFF
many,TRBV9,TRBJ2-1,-,TGTGCCAGCAGCGTCGTCACGGGACCATACAATGAGCAGTTCTTC,CASSVVTGPYNEQFF
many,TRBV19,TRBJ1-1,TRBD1,TGTGCCAGTAGTATCGTACAGGGGGCCGGAATGAACACTGAAGCTTTCTTT,CASSIVQGAGMNTEAFF
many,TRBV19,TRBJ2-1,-,TGTGCCACCTCCGGGCAGGCCATCAGGAATCAGTTCTTC,CATSGQAIRNQFF
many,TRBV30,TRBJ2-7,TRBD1,TGTGCCTGGAAAGGGACAGGCATCTACGAGCAGTACTTC,CAWKGTGIYEQYF
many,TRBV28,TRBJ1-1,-,TGTGCCAGCAGTCAAGGACGGGGAAGGAGCACTGAAGCTTTCTTT,CASSQGRGRSTEAFF
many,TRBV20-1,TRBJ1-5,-,TGCAGTGGATCGGGGGGAAACCAGCCCCAGCATTTT,CSGSGGNQPQHF
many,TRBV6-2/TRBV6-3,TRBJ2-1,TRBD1,TGTGCCAGCACCCACAGGGGTGGGTCCTACAATGAGCAGTTCTTC,CASTHRGGSYNEQFF
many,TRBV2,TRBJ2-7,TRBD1,TGTGCCAGCAGTACCCTCCTACAGGGGAGCTCCTACGAGCAGTACTTC,CASSTLLQGSSYEQYF
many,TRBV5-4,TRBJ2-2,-,TGTGCCAGCAGCTTGGATGTAGTTACCGCCGGGGAGCTGTTTTTT,CASSLDVVTAGELFF
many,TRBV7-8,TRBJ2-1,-,TGTGCCAGCAGCCAACGACGACTAGGTCCTTTCAATGAGCAGTTCTTC,CASSQRRLGPFNEQFF
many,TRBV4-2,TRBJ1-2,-,TGTGCCAGCAGCCAAGATGTGGTCAACTATGGCTACACCTTC,CASSQDVVNYGYTF
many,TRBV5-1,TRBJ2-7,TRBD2,TGCGCCAGCAGCCCCCGACTAGCGGGCCCGAGCTCCTACGAGCAGTACTTC,CASSPRLAGPSSYEQYF
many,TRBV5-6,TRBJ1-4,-,TGTGCCAGCAGCTTTCAGAAACTTAATGAAAAACTGTTTTTT,CASSFQKLNEKLFF
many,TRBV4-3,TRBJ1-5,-,TGCGCCAGCAGCCAGTTCATGGTGGGTACTCAGCCCCAGCATTTT,CASSQFMVGTQPQHF
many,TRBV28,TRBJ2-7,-,TGTGCCAGCAGTTTACTGGGCGGGTCGGACTCCTACGAGCAGTACTTC,CASSLLGGSDSYEQYF
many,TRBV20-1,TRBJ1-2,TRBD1,TGCAGTGCTAGGGACGGGACAGCCAACTATGGCTACACCTTC,CSARDGTANYGYTF
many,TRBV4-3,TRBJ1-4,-,TGCGCCAGCAGCCAAGCATCACAAGGCCAGGGAAATGAAAAACTGTTTTTT,CASSQASQGQGNEKLFF
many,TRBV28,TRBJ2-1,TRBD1,TGTGCCAGCAGCTCTCCGAGACAGGGGCTCTACAATGAGCAGTTCTTC,CASSSPRQGLYNEQFF